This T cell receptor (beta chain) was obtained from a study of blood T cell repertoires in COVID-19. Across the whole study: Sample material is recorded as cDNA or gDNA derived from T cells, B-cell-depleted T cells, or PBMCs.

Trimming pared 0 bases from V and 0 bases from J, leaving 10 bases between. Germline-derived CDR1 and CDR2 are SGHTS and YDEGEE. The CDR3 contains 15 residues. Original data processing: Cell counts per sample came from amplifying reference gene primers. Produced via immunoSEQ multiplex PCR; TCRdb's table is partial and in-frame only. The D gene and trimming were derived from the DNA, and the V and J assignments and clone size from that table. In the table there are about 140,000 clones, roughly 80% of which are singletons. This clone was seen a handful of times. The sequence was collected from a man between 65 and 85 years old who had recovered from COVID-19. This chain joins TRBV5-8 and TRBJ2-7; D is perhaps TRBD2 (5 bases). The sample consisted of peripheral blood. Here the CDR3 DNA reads TGTGCCAGCAGCTTGGGGACTGACGTCTCCTACGAGCAGTACTTC. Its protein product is CASSLGTDVSYEQYF. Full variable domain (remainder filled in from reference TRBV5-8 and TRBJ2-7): EAGVTQSPTHLIKTRGQQATLRCSPISGHTSVYWYQQALGLGLQFLLWYDEGEERNRGNFPPRFSGRQFPNYSSELNVNALELEDSALYLCASSLGTDVSYEQYFGPGTRLTVT.